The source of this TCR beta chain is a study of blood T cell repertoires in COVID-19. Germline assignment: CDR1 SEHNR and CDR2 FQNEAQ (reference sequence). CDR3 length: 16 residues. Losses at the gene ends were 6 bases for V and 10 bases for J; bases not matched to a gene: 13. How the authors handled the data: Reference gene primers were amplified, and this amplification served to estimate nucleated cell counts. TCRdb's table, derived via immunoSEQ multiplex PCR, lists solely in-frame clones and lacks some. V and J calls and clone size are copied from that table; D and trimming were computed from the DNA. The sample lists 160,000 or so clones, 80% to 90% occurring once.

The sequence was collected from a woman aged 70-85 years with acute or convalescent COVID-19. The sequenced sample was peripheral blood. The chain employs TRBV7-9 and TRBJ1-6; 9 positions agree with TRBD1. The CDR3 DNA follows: TGTGCCAGCAGTAGTTCCCGGGACAGGGTTTGGTCACCCCTCCACTTT. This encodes CASSSSRDRVWSPLHF.